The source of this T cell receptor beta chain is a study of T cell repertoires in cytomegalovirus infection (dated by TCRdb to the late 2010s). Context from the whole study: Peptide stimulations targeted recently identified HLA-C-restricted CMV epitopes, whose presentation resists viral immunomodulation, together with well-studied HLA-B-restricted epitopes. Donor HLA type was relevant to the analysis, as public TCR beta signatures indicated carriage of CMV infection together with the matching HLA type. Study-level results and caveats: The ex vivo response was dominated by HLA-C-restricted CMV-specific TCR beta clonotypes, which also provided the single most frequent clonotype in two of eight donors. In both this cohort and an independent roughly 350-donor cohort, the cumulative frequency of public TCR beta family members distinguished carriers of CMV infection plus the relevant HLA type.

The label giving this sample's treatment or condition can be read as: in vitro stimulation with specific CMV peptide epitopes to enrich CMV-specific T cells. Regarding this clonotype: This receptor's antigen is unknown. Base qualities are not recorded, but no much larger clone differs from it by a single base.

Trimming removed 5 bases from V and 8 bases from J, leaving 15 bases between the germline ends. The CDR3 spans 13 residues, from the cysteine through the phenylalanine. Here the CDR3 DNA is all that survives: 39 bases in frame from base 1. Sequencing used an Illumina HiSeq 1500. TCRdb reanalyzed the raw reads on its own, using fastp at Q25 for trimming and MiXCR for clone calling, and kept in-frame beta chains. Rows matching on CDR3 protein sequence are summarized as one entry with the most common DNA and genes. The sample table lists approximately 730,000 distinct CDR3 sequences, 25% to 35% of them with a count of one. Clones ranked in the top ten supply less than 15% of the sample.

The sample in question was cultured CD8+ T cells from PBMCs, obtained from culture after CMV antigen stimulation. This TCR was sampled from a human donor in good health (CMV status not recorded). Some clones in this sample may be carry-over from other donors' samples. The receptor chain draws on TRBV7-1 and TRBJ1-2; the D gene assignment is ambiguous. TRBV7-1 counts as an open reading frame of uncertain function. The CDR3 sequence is CASSPEVLIGYTF. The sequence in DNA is TGTGCCAGCAGCCCGGAGGTACTCATCGGCTACACCTTC.